This entry lists 15 T cell receptor beta chains sequenced from one sample in a study of identical twins. TCRdb analysed the 5' RACE reads with MiXCR anew, one entry per CDR3 protein. The repertoire holds over 500,000 distinct CDR3 sequences, approximately 22% seen once, with under 0.95% in the top ten. Separately, the same data were catalogued under a study of T cells expressing NK-cell markers.

The sequenced material came from CD4+ T cells sorted from blood. The receptors here all came from a woman between 18 and 29 years old in good health.

This clonotype is labeled as medium-sized. The chain couples TRBV20-1 to TRBJ2-2; the match to TRBD2 covers 8 bases. The J segment lost 4 bases and the V segment lost 3 bases, leaving 4 bases of the junction unmatched. CDR1 is DFQATT and CDR2 is SNEGSKA in the germline V gene (reference sequence). CDR3 length: 14 residues. The CDR3 sequence: CSASRSGGTGELFF. Here the CDR3 DNA reads TGCAGTGCTAGTAGGAGCGGGGGCACCGGGGAGCTGTTTTTT.

In its sample, this clonotype was seen a few times. The rearrangement joins TRBV20-1 to TRBJ2-3; D uncertain. Germline loops: CDR1 DFQATT, CDR2 SNEGSKA (reference sequence). Trimming pared 6 bases from V and 11 bases from J, leaving 15 bases between. The CDR3 is 11 residues long. The CDR3 coding sequence is TGCAGTGCCCGGTTGGCGGTGGAGCAGTATTTT. Translation gives CSARLAVEQYF.

CDR3 nucleotide sequence: TGTGCCAGCAGTTACTCCGGACTAGCGGGAGGGAAGGAGACCCAGTACTTC. The encoded protein is CASSYSGLAGGKETQYF. The genes are TRBV6-5 and TRBJ2-5; 15 positions match TRBD2. V lost 0 bases, J lost 5 bases, and 4 bases stayed unmatched. The CDR3 covers 17 residues. Germline V gene lookup returns CDR1 MNHEY and CDR2 SVGAGI.

This clonotype was seen a few times. V usage is TRBV20-1 and J usage is TRBJ2-7; no definite D call. Trimming took 3 bases from V and 0 from J, leaving 15 bases between them. CDR3 length: 15 residues. The germline V gene encodes CDR1 DFQATT and CDR2 SNEGSKA (reference sequence). The chain's CDR3 is CSARVSGRSSYEQYF. For the CDR3, the DNA is TGCAGTGCTAGGGTATCAGGACGTAGCTCCTACGAGCAGTACTTC.

This clonotype was seen only once. V and J are TRBV5-1 and TRBJ2-7; tentatively, D is TRBD2 (7 bases). From germline, CDR1 is SGHRS and CDR2 YFSETQ. This CDR3 has 15 amino acids. V was cut by 0 bases and J by 1 base, with 11 bases left in between. The CDR3 nucleotides are TGCGCCAGCAGCTTGGGTCGGGGGGCGTCCTACGAGCAGTACTTC. Encoded protein: CASSLGRGASYEQYF.

J is TRBJ2-3 and V is TRBV20-1; the match to TRBD2 covers 9 bases. Unmatched junction bases numbered 2, after V lost 4 bases and J lost 3 bases. In germline, CDR1 is DFQATT, CDR2 SNEGSKA (reference sequence). This CDR3 contains 13 residues. CDR3 sequence reads: CSATREGTDTQYF. The CDR3 nucleotides are TGCAGTGCTACGCGGGAGGGGACAGATACGCAGTATTTT.

This clonotype was observed a handful of times. The chain recombines TRBV7-2 with TRBJ2-7, with TRBD1 matching over 9 bases. The CDR3 runs to 16 residues. Germline V CDR1 and CDR2: SGHTA, FQGNSA. With 3 bases clipped from V and 0 bases from J, the junction kept 6 bases outside the gene matches. For the CDR3, the DNA is TGTGCCAGCAGCTTGCGGGGGACAGGGAGCTCCTACGAGCAGTACTTC. Protein: CASSLRGTGSSYEQYF.

This clonotype was seen a few times. The J gene is TRBJ2-5, the V gene TRBV6-5; no clear D. Trimming took 4 bases from V and 5 from J, leaving 14 bases between them. The CDR3 is 14 residues long. The germline gives CDR1 MNHEY, CDR2 SVGAGI. The CDR3 loop is CASSSTARKETQYF. CDR3 sequence (DNA): TGTGCCAGCAGTTCCACCGCCAGGAAGGAGACCCAGTACTTC.

This clonotype was seen more than once but under ten times. The rearrangement links TRBV11-2 to TRBJ2-3, with 8 bases identical to TRBD2. CDR3 length equals 16 residues. Per germline, CDR1 SGHAT and CDR2 FQNNGV. V shed 5 bases, J shed 2 bases, and the junction held 9 bases outside the gene matches. The CDR3 sequence is CASSPYSGAVTDTQYF. The CDR3 nucleotides are TGTGCCAGCAGCCCATATAGCGGGGCCGTCACAGATACGCAGTATTTT.

The rearrangement joins TRBV27 to TRBJ1-2; D call uncertain. Trimming took 3 bases from V and 3 from J, leaving 5 bases between them. The CDR3 sequence is 12 residues long. CDR1 and CDR2 (germline): MNHEY, SMNVEV (reference sequence). In DNA form, the CDR3 reads TGTGCCAGCAGTTTCTACGACTATGGCTACACCTTC. Translated, it gives CASSFYDYGYTF.

This clonotype was recorded a few times. The chain uses TRBV12-3 or TRBV12-4 and TRBJ2-1; D is ambiguous. V lost 5 bases and J 9 bases, leaving 11 bases between the germline ends. The CDR3 has 12 amino acids. The CDR3, as DNA: TGTGCCAGCAGTAGAGATTTTGGTGAGCAGTTCTTC. It translates to CASSRDFGEQFF.

Many counts were recorded for this clonotype. It may be a read error: a sequence one base away is much more abundant. This chain connects TRBV7-8 to TRBJ2-7; no reliable D call. CDR1 and CDR2 from the germline V gene are SGHVS and FQNEAQ. The CDR3 consists of 11 residues. V was clipped by 6 bases and J by 3 bases, with 6 bases between them. The CDR3 is CASSSYYEQYF. Here the CDR3 DNA reads TGTGCCAGCAGTTCCTACTACGAGCAGTACTTC.

The chain combines TRBV4-3 with TRBJ2-3; TRBD1 might be the D (6 bases). Trimming cost V 0 bases and J 2 bases, with 9 bases left between them. Germline values: CDR1 LGHNA, CDR2 YSLEER. The length of the CDR3 is 15 residues. CDR3 sequence (DNA): TGCGCCAGCAGCCAAGATTGGACAGCCACAGATACGCAGTATTTT. Residues: CASSQDWTATDTQYF.

V gene TRBV14 combines with J gene TRBJ2-1, with D unclear. The V gene's germline CDR1 is SGHDN and CDR2 FVKESK. With 5 bases removed from V and 3 bases from J, the gap between germline ends came to 11 bases. CDR3 size: 14 residues. CDR3 in DNA: TGTGCCAGCAGCGGCACGAGAGGCTACAATGAGCAGTTCTTC. Amino acids: CASSGTRGYNEQFF. The complete variable domain, with remaining parts taken from reference TRBV14 and TRBJ2-1, reads EAGVTQFPSHSVIEKGQTVTLRCDPISGHDNLYWYRRVMGKEIKFLLHFVKESKQDESGMPNNRFLAERTGGTYSTLKVQPAELEDSGVYFCASSGTRGYNEQFFGPGTRLTVL.

The chain's CDR3 is CASSLDRRKNTGELFF. CDR3 DNA sequence: TGTGCCAGCAGCCTTGACAGGAGAAAGAACACCGGGGAGCTGTTTTTT. J is TRBJ2-2 and V is TRBV7-2, with D perhaps TRBD1 (6 bases). CDR3 length equals 16 residues. Trimming pared 5 bases from V and 1 base from J, leaving 14 bases between. The germline gives CDR1 SGHTA, CDR2 FQGNSA. The full variable domain, completed using reference TRBV7-2 and TRBJ2-2, is GAGVSQSPSNKVTEKGKDVELRCDPISGHTALYWYRQSLGQGLEFLIYFQGNSAPDKSGLPSDRFSAERTGGSVSTLTIQRTQQEDSAVYLCASSLDRRKNTGELFFGEGSRLTVL.